These 2 T cell receptor delta chains were all obtained from the same sample, sequenced in a study of gamma-delta chains in newborns, infants, children. TCRdb reprocessed the reads through CATT. The sample has about 5,000 delta-chain clones, roughly 3.3% seen once. The sample comprised blood. Receptors originate from a child who was a newborn, infant or young child, either healthy, febrile or measles-vaccinated (not recorded which).

By share of the sample, this clone is medium-sized (0.01 to 0.1%). The identical CDR3 is also encoded by other nucleotide sequences in the sample. The chain recombines TRDV2 with TRDJ3; 11 bases match TRDD3. CDR3 length equals 19 residues. Germline V gives CDR1 GEAIGNYY, CDR2 EKD. V lost 1 base to trimming and J lost 0 bases; unmatched junction nucleotides: 4. The CDR3 protein is CACDTGGYASSWDTRQMFF. Written as DNA, the CDR3 is TGTGCCTGTGACACTGGGGGATACGCAAGCTCCTGGGACACCCGACAGATGTTTTTC.

On this clone: This sample includes further DNA sequences coding for the same CDR3. This chain joins TRDV2 and TRDJ3; D is perhaps TRDD3 (6 bases). The CDR3 has 17 amino acids. V was shortened by 0 bases and J by 0 bases, with 8 bases between the two germline ends. Germline-derived CDR1 and CDR2 are GEAIGNYY and EKD. The CDR3 protein is CACDTLGGSWDTRQMFF. The CDR3 DNA reads as TGTGCCTGTGACACCTTGGGGGGCTCCTGGGACACCCGACAGATGTTTTTC.